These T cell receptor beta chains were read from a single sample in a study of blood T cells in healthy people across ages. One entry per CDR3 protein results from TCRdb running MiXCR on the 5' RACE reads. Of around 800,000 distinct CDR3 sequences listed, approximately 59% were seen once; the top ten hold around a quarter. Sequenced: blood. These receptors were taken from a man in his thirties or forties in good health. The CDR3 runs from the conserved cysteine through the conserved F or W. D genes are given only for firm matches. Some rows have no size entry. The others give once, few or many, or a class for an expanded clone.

CDR3 DNA: TGTGCCAGCAGTTTAGATTGGGACACTGAAGCTTTCTTT
CDR3 protein: CASSLDWDTEAFF
CDR3 length: 13
J gene: TRBJ1-1
D gene: -
clone size: -
V gene: TRBV12-3/TRBV12-4

CDR3 DNA: TGTGCCATCAGTGAGGGTCTGTACGAGCAGTACTTC
CDR3 protein: CAISEGLYEQYF
CDR3 length: 12
J gene: TRBJ2-7
D gene: -
clone size: few
V gene: TRBV10-3

CDR3 DNA: TGTGCCAGCAGTTCAGCAGGGACTAGCGACCATGAGCAGTTCTTC
CDR3 protein: CASSSAGTSDHEQFF
CDR3 length: 15
J gene: TRBJ2-1
D gene: TRBD2
clone size: few
V gene: TRBV7-3

CDR3 DNA: TGTGCCAGCAGTAATCCTCGCTACGAGCAGTACTTC
CDR3 protein: CASSNPRYEQYF
CDR3 length: 12
J gene: TRBJ2-7
D gene: -
clone size: few
V gene: TRBV6-2/TRBV6-3

CDR3 DNA: TGCGCCAGCAGCCAAGTTTTACTCCTTAACACTGAAGCTTTCTTT
CDR3 protein: CASSQVLLLNTEAFF
CDR3 length: 15
J gene: TRBJ1-1
D gene: -
clone size: -
V gene: TRBV4-1

CDR3 DNA: TGTGCCAGCAGCCAAGCGGGACTAGACAATGAGCAGTTCTTC
CDR3 protein: CASSQAGLDNEQFF
CDR3 length: 14
J gene: TRBJ2-1
D gene: TRBD2
clone size: few
V gene: TRBV14

CDR3 DNA: TGTGCCAGCTCAGGGCTGGCCCACGACCAAGAGACCCAGTACTTC
CDR3 protein: CASSGLAHDQETQYF
CDR3 length: 15
J gene: TRBJ2-5
D gene: -
clone size: -
V gene: TRBV18

CDR3 DNA: TGTGCCAGCAGTCTACTAGCCACCTACGAGCAGTACTTC
CDR3 protein: CASSLLATYEQYF
CDR3 length: 13
J gene: TRBJ2-7
D gene: -
clone size: few
V gene: TRBV6-5

CDR3 DNA: TGCAGCGCCGGGAAAGGGGGCAACGAGCAGTACTTC
CDR3 protein: CSAGKGGNEQYF
CDR3 length: 12
J gene: TRBJ2-7
D gene: TRBD1
clone size: -
V gene: TRBV29-1

CDR3 DNA: TGTGCCAGCAGCCCCTCTCGGGAGGCGAACACCGGGGAGCTGTTTTTT
CDR3 protein: CASSPSREANTGELFF
CDR3 length: 16
J gene: TRBJ2-2
D gene: TRBD2
clone size: -
V gene: TRBV7-3

CDR3 DNA: TGTGCCATCAGTGAGTTCCAGCGGGGGGGCGATGAGCAGTTCTTC
CDR3 protein: CAISEFQRGGDEQFF
CDR3 length: 15
J gene: TRBJ2-1
D gene: TRBD2
clone size: -
V gene: TRBV10-3

CDR3 DNA: TGTGCCTGGAGTGTAGGGATCCGAGAAGCTTTCTTT
CDR3 protein: CAWSVGIREAFF
CDR3 length: 12
J gene: TRBJ1-1
D gene: -
clone size: -
V gene: TRBV30

CDR3 DNA: TGCGCCAGCAGCCAGCCAGCTGGAGGGGAAGGCTACACCTTC
CDR3 protein: CASSQPAGGEGYTF
CDR3 length: 14
J gene: TRBJ1-2
D gene: -
clone size: few
V gene: TRBV4-3

CDR3 DNA: TGCAGTGCTTACTTGCCGGGACTAGCGGAAGAGACCCAGTACTTC
CDR3 protein: CSAYLPGLAEETQYF
CDR3 length: 15
J gene: TRBJ2-5
D gene: TRBD2
clone size: -
V gene: TRBV20-1

CDR3 DNA: TGTGCCAGCAGTGCGACTAGGGACAGACCCTATGGCTACACCTTC
CDR3 protein: CASSATRDRPYGYTF
CDR3 length: 15
J gene: TRBJ1-2
D gene: TRBD1
clone size: once
V gene: TRBV6-5

CDR3 DNA: TGTATACAATACCGGGACAGCATTTATGGCTACACCTTC
CDR3 protein: CIQYRDSIYGYTF
CDR3 length: 13
J gene: TRBJ1-2
D gene: TRBD1
clone size: once
V gene: TRBV20-1

CDR3 DNA: TGTGCCAGCAGGACGGGAGCCACGGGTACGCAGTATTTT
CDR3 protein: CASRTGATGTQYF
CDR3 length: 13
J gene: TRBJ2-3
D gene: -
clone size: -
V gene: TRBV6-5

CDR3 DNA: TGTGCCAGCATCCGCGCGCCGGGACGGGGGTTCGGTGGCTACACCTTC
CDR3 protein: CASIRAPGRGFGGYTF
CDR3 length: 16
J gene: TRBJ1-2
D gene: -
clone size: -
V gene: TRBV12-3/TRBV12-4

CDR3 DNA: TGTGCCAGCAGTGAAGCGTTAATAACAGATACGCAGTATTTT
CDR3 protein: CASSEALITDTQYF
CDR3 length: 14
J gene: TRBJ2-3
D gene: -
clone size: -
V gene: TRBV6-1

CDR3 DNA: TGTGCCAGCAGTGAATACGTTTGGACTGCTCTTGGCACAGATACGCAGTATTTT
CDR3 protein: CASSEYVWTALGTDTQYF
CDR3 length: 18
J gene: TRBJ2-3
D gene: -
clone size: few
V gene: TRBV25-1

CDR3 DNA: TGTGCCAGCACCTACACGGGGGCGAATATAGCTAACTATGGCTACACCTTC
CDR3 protein: CASTYTGANIANYGYTF
CDR3 length: 17
J gene: TRBJ1-2
D gene: -
clone size: -
V gene: TRBV6-1

CDR3 DNA: TGTGCCATCAGTGACAGGGGCACAGATACGCAGTATTTT
CDR3 protein: CAISDRGTDTQYF
CDR3 length: 13
J gene: TRBJ2-3
D gene: -
clone size: few
V gene: TRBV10-3

CDR3 DNA: TGTGCCAGCAGTTACTTGAGACAGGGCTACAATGAGCAGTTCTTC
CDR3 protein: CASSYLRQGYNEQFF
CDR3 length: 15
J gene: TRBJ2-1
D gene: TRBD1
clone size: once
V gene: TRBV6-5

CDR3 DNA: TGTGCCAGCAGTTTGAGGACTCCCAAAGACTACAATGAGCAGTTCTTC
CDR3 protein: CASSLRTPKDYNEQFF
CDR3 length: 16
J gene: TRBJ2-1
D gene: -
clone size: many
V gene: TRBV27

CDR3 DNA: TGTGCCAGCAGCTTACAACAGAGCTCCTACAATGAGCAGTTCTTC
CDR3 protein: CASSLQQSSYNEQFF
CDR3 length: 15
J gene: TRBJ2-1
D gene: -
clone size: -
V gene: TRBV7-6

CDR3 DNA: TGTGCCAGCAGCCTCTCGGATTTTGAGACCCAGTACTTC
CDR3 protein: CASSLSDFETQYF
CDR3 length: 13
J gene: TRBJ2-5
D gene: -
clone size: -
V gene: TRBV7-2

CDR3 DNA: TGTGCCAGCAGCCAAGAGGCGGCTAACTATGGCTACACCTTC
CDR3 protein: CASSQEAANYGYTF
CDR3 length: 14
J gene: TRBJ1-2
D gene: -
clone size: -
V gene: TRBV4-2